The present T cell receptor (beta chain) was sequenced within a study of blood T cell repertoires in COVID-19 (dated by TCRdb to about 2020). With respect to the entire study: The collaborator samples originated in the United States, Italy and Spain and spanned the acute and convalescent phases of COVID-19. The prospective study material was composed of cDNA or gDNA derived from T cells, B-cell-depleted T cells, or PBMCs. Subjects who had been exposed to COVID-19, were actively infected with it, or had recovered from it provided the deeply sampled blood TCRbeta repertoires that made up the dataset. The repertoires were made available in a free public database intended to serve as a resource for research on the immune response to SARS-CoV-2. Samples were obtained from the ongoing ImmuneRACE study (first 160 participants) and from some 1,300 subjects provided by 6 global collaborators. A de-identified subject ID, COVID-19 status, age in years and sex were almost always included in the sample metadata. Where available, HLA class I and class II types were obtained from metadata supplied by the sample provider rather than from assay-based typing.

Overall study results and their limits: How much clinical and demographic metadata was included differed by source and by participant, and the metadata was provided uncurated.

Participants in the prospective study were aged roughly 18 to 95 years, lived in 20 to 30 United States geographic areas, and enrolled through a virtual design. In the prospective study, cohorts were assigned on the basis of participant-reported clinical history obtained from a screening survey and a study questionnaire. A participant counted as exposed if, within 2 weeks of entering the study, that participant had been in contact with someone who had a PCR-confirmed or clinician-diagnosed COVID-19 case. In the prospective study, mobile phlebotomists collected whole blood, serum and a nasopharyngeal or oropharyngeal swab from each participant. Additional blood draws and questionnaires over an approximately two-month period could optionally be provided by prospective study participants. Before DNA extraction, prospective study blood samples were shipped either frozen or at room temperature. The immunoSEQ Assay, a bias-controlled multiplex PCR, was used to amplify TCRbeta CDR3 regions from genomic DNA. From the authors' description of their analysis: The number of nucleated cells in each sample was estimated by amplification of reference gene primers within the assay. Sequence reads were collapsed and filtered to measure the absolute abundance of every unique TCRbeta CDR3 rearrangement. Productive Simpson clonality was computed per sample as the square root of Simpson's diversity index over productive rearrangements. TCRdb obtained this table from immuneACCESS and retained in-frame rearrangements with V and J assigned. These tables miss some clones; where compared with another copy, unresolved V genes account for less than half of the shortfall, and the remainder is unexplained. V and J calls and clone size are given by that table; D and trimming were obtained from the DNA. The sample table lists about 200,000 clones, 86% of them with a count of one. The ten largest clones add up to 3.5% to 5.5% of the sample.

This clone was found once. What antigen it recognizes has not been identified. It has no much larger one-base neighbor in the sample; base qualities were not kept. V was cut back by 5 bases and J by 0 bases, leaving a gap of 7 bases between them. The CDR3 runs 14 residues from the cysteine to the phenylalanine. Only the CDR3 DNA is retained, 42 bases long and in frame from the first base. The germline V gene encodes CDR1 SGHTA and CDR2 FQGNSA. The sequence joins TRBV7-2 to TRBJ1-4; perhaps TRBD1 is the D gene, with 5 bases matching. This clonotype originated in a woman aged 30 to 39 who had been exposed to COVID-19. Sequenced material: PBMCs or T cells enriched from blood (not recorded which). The CDR3 has the sequence CASSPQATNEKLFF. The DNA reads as follows: TGTGCCAGCAGCCCACAGGCAACTAATGAAAAACTGTTTTTT.